This record looks at one T cell receptor (beta chain) sequence and its context. This clonotype has ten or more counts. Its antigen remains unidentified. No base quality values were provided; no much bigger clone lies one nucleotide off. This record comes from a study of human T cells and chemical hapten exposure listed by TCRdb under 2021. Background for the entire study: For sensitization, 2% DPC in acetone was applied to a roughly 2 cm by roughly 2 cm area of upper inner arm skin. This study followed changes in the peripheral blood TCR repertoire in vivo during primary and secondary sensitization of alopecia patients to the hapten diphenylcyclopropenone (DPC). Patch tests used Finn chambers with 0.01% DPC on the upper back, scored after 6 days by International Contact Dermatitis Research Group standards. Libraries were combined into a pool for sequencing, and differences in TCR yield between samples came mainly from small differences in library volumes within the pool. Patients additionally received weekly therapeutic DPC doses to the scalp throughout the roughly 25-week study period. Blood samples were taken from patients before sensitization (week 0) and at 2, 6 and about 24 weeks after DPC sensitization. About 28 alopecia patients gave blood for TCR sequencing at one to four time points (pre-sensitization, 2, 6 and 24 weeks). The mostly female patient cohort included alopecia areata with under or over 50% scalp involvement, alopecia totalis and alopecia universalis. On the study overall, not on this receptor specifically: Repeated subsampling changed both the strength of the expansion versus patch-test correlation and the threshold at which that correlation became significant. Patch test score was positively correlated with the number of PT1 expanded TCRs, with significance at thresholds 8, 16 and 32 but not at 4. Expanded TCRs formed significantly more large CDR3 similarity clusters than pre-sensitization or healthy control sets, consistent with antigen-driven responses. Alopecia, a presumed autoimmune disease, was present in all patients, so the immune response of the patients might differ from that of healthy individuals. DPC sensitization did not change the number of TCRs with a frequency above 1 in 1000, and there was no evidence of changes in global repertoire structure.

The library relied on RACE. Instrument used: NextSeq 500. Library preparation attached unique molecular identifiers to individual cDNA molecules for quantitative, reproducible TCR counting. From each blood RNA sample, both TCR alpha and TCR beta chains were sequenced. Per the source publication's procedure: A median of about 89,000 TCRs per sample was observed, with a range of about 23,224 to 750,000. The Decombinator software suite was used to annotate the V, J and CDR3 of the TCR reads. For PS versus PT1 abundance plots, all samples were subsampled to the same number of TCRs (28,000). TCRs were defined as expanded if absent before sensitization and observed at least eight times at the 2-week time point. The public sequencing data were trimmed at Q25 with fastp and processed into clonotypes with MiXCR by TCRdb, which kept only in-frame beta chains. Records with the same CDR3 protein are collapsed into one entry carrying the most frequent genes and DNA. TCRdb's processing, not the authors', yielded these V and J calls. The sample table lists approximately 71,000 distinct CDR3 sequences, approximately 12% of them with a count of one. The ten largest make up 1.4% of the sample.

The V and J ends are trimmed by 3 bases and 2 bases, leaving 4 bases between them. From cysteine to phenylalanine, the CDR3 is 13 amino acids long. Only the CDR3 DNA is retained, 39 bases long and in frame from the first base. Sequences MNHEY (CDR1) and SVGAGI (CDR2) are obtained from the germline V gene. The time point label here, explained by the study, means: patch test 3, about 24 weeks after DPC sensitization. The treatment or condition label corresponds to: therapeutic diphenylcyclopropenone sensitization with weekly scalp DPC. At each patch-test visit, blood was drawn before the patch test was applied. Eligible patients were aged 18 to 70, diagnosed with alopecia, deemed suitable for DPC therapy, and excluded if pregnant. Total RNA was extracted from unfractionated whole blood collected in Tempus Blood RNA tubes.

The sequence was obtained from a woman in her forties or fifties with alopecia areata. Some clones in this sample may be carry-over from other donors' samples. The input for sequencing was whole blood, taken in connection with sensitization to the hapten diphenylcyclopropenone (DPC). The sequence links TRBV6-5 to TRBJ1-4, with the identity of the D gene unclear. CDR3 sequence: CASSYYTNEKLFF. The DNA is TGTGCCAGCAGTTATTATACTAATGAAAAACTGTTTTTT.